These T cell receptor beta chains were read from a single sample in a study of vaccination effects on CD4 cells after COVID-19. These receptors are not linked to any known antigen. Some clones are missing from TCRdb's copy, which holds only in-frame ones; the method was immunoSEQ multiplex PCR. The table includes some 22,000 clones, roughly three quarters detected once. The input for sequencing was CD4+ T cells from PBMCs cultured with SARS-CoV-2 spike peptides, taken before COVID-19 vaccination. The source is a human donor who had a prior SARS-CoV-2 infection. The CDR3 runs from the conserved cysteine through the conserved F or W. Fields, in order: clone size, J gene, CDR3 length, V gene, D gene, CDR3 protein, CDR3 DNA. D genes are given only for firm matches. Only some rows state a clone size, as once, few, many or a class for expanded clones.

clone_size: -; j_call: TRBJ2-3; cdr3_length: 14; v_call: TRBV10-3; d_call: -; cdr3_aa: CAMAEGASTDTQYF; cdr3_nt: TGTGCCATGGCCGAAGGGGCCAGCACAGATACGCAGTATTTT
clone_size: -; j_call: TRBJ1-2; cdr3_length: 12; v_call: TRBV7-9; d_call: TRBD1; cdr3_aa: CASSMTGWGYTF; cdr3_nt: TGTGCCAGCAGCATGACAGGGTGGGGCTACACCTTC
clone_size: -; j_call: TRBJ2-7; cdr3_length: 14; v_call: TRBV19; d_call: TRBD2; cdr3_aa: CASRRLAGGPEQYF; cdr3_nt: TGTGCCAGTAGGCGACTAGCGGGAGGGCCGGAGCAGTACTTC
clone_size: few; j_call: TRBJ1-2; cdr3_length: 14; v_call: TRBV9; d_call: TRBD1; cdr3_aa: CASSVRDRGYGYTF; cdr3_nt: TGTGCCAGCAGCGTCCGGGACAGGGGCTATGGCTACACCTTC
clone_size: once; j_call: TRBJ1-1; cdr3_length: 13; v_call: TRBV3-1/TRBV3-2; d_call: -; cdr3_aa: CASSQAGVGEAFF; cdr3_nt: TGTGCCAGCAGCCAAGCAGGGGTTGGGGAAGCTTTCTTT
clone_size: -; j_call: TRBJ2-1; cdr3_length: 18; v_call: TRBV27; d_call: TRBD2; cdr3_aa: CASSLSRTSGRFWNEQFF; cdr3_nt: TGTGCCAGCAGTTTATCGCGGACTAGCGGGAGATTTTGGAATGAGCAGTTCTTC
clone_size: -; j_call: TRBJ1-2; cdr3_length: 15; v_call: TRBV10-3; d_call: -; cdr3_aa: CAISEGQEGGYGYTF; cdr3_nt: TGTGCCATCAGTGAGGGGCAGGAAGGGGGCTATGGCTACACCTTC
clone_size: -; j_call: TRBJ2-1; cdr3_length: 14; v_call: TRBV7-8; d_call: -; cdr3_aa: CASSLEPDPFEQFF; cdr3_nt: TGTGCCAGCAGCTTAGAGCCCGACCCCTTTGAGCAGTTCTTC
clone_size: -; j_call: TRBJ2-3; cdr3_length: 19; v_call: TRBV5-1; d_call: -; cdr3_aa: CASSLEAIGGGVWADTQYF; cdr3_nt: TGCGCCAGCAGCTTGGAAGCTATAGGAGGAGGGGTTTGGGCAGATACGCAGTATTTT
clone_size: -; j_call: TRBJ1-2; cdr3_length: 14; v_call: TRBV5-1; d_call: -; cdr3_aa: CASSVGNRNSGYTF; cdr3_nt: TGCGCCAGCAGCGTGGGGAACAGGAATAGTGGCTACACCTTC